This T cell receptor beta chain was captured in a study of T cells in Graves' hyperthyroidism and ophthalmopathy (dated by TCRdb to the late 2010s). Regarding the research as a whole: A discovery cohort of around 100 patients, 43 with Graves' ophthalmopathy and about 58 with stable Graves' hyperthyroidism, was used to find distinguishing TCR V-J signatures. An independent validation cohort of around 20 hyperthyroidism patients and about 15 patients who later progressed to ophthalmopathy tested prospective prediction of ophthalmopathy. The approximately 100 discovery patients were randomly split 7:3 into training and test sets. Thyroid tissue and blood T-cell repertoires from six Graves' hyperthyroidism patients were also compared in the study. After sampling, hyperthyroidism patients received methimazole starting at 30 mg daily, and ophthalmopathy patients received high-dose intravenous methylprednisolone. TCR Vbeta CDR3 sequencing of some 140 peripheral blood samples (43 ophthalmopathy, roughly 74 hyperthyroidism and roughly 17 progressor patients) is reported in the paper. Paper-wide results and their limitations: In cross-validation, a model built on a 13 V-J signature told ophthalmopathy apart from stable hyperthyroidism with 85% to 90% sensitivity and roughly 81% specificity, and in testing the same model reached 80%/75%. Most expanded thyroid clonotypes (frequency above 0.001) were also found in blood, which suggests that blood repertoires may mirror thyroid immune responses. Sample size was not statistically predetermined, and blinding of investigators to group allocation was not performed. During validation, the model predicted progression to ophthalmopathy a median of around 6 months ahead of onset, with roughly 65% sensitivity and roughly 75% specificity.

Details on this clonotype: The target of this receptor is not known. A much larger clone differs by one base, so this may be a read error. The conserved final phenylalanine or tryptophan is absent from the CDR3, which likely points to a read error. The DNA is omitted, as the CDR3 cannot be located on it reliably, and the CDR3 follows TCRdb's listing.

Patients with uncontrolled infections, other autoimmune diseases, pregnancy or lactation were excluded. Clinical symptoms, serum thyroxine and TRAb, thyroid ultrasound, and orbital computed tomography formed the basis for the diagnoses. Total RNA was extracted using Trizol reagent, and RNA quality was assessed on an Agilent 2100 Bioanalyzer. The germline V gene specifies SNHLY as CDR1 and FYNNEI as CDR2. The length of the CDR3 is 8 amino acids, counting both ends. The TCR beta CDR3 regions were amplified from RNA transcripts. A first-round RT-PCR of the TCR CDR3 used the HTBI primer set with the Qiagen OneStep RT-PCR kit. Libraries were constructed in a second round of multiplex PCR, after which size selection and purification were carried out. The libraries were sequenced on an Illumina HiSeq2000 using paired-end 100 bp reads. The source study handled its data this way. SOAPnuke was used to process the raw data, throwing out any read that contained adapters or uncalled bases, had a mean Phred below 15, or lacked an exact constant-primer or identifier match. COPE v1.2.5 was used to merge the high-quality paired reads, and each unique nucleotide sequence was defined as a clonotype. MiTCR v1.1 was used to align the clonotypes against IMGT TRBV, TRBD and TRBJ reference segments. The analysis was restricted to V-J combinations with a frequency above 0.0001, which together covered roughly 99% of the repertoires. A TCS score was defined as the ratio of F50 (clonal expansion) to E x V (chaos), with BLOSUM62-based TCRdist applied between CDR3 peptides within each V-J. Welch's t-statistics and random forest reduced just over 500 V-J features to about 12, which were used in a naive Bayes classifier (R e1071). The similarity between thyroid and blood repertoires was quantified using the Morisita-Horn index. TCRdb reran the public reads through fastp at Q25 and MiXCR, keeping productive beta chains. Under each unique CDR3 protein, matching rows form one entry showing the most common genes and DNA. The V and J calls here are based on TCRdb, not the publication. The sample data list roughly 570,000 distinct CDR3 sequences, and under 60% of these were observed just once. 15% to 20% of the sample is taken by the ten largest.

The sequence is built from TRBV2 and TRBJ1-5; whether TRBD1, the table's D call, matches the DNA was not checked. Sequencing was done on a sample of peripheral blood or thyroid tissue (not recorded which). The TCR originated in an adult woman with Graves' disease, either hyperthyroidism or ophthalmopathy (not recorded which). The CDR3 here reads CASSQGRG.